This T cell receptor (beta chain) was retrieved from a study of human T cells and chemical hapten exposure. Study-wide background: Patients, a majority of them female, were diagnosed with alopecia areata, totalis or universalis.

A word on this clonotype: Its antigen is unknown.

The CDR3 extends over 13 amino acids. The V end lost 5 bases, the J end lost 5 bases, and 11 bases lay between the germline ends. The V gene's germline CDR1 is SNHLY and CDR2 FYNNEI. Study outcomes and limitations: Having alopecia, the donors may differ immunologically from healthy people. Sensitizing to DPC left TCRs with a frequency above 1 in 1000 unaltered.

Regarding time point: patch test 3, about 24 weeks after DPC sensitization. Stated treatment: therapeutic diphenylcyclopropenone sensitization with weekly scalp DPC. A single record per CDR3 protein comes from TCRdb applying MiXCR to the RACE reads. The profile shows 100,000 to 150,000 distinct CDR3 sequences, over 9% of them singletons. The material sequenced was whole blood, taken in connection with sensitization to the hapten diphenylcyclopropenone (DPC). The chain uses TRBV2 and TRBJ2-3, with D maybe TRBD2 (6 bases). The TCR was taken from a woman aged 50 to 60 with alopecia areata. Some clones in this sample may be carry-over from other donors' samples. CDR3 amino acids: CASSFDGGDTQYF. CDR3 nucleotide sequence: TGTGCCAGCAGTTTTGACGGGGGAGATACGCAGTATTTT.